This TCR beta chain came from a study of cytomegalovirus exposure and HLA in healthy donors. This PCR relied on a set of 60 Vbeta primers and 13 Jbeta primers. TCRdb keeps only in-frame clones here, not all; method: immunoSEQ multiplex PCR. The repertoire consists of 130,000 to 150,000 clones, with around 66% occurring once and the leading ten covering about 2.9%. Findings of the study overall: It was reported in a later analysis that an Asian-associated ancestry cluster showed fewer N-insertions than the roughly 670-donor mean. Prior analysis indicated that the majority of TCR beta V segments exhibited productivity approximately 90% or approximately 30% of the time.

Remarks on this clone: The antigen remains undetermined.

Germline V gives CDR1 MGHRA, CDR2 YSYEKL. The CDR3 runs to 16 residues. V was pared by 4 bases and J by 3 bases, with 15 bases between. The TCR comes from a woman in her thirties in good health and CMV-seropositive. The V gene is TRBV4-1, the J gene TRBJ1-4; D is unresolved. Sequencing was performed on PBMCs. CDR3: CASSLLVTRPNEKLFF. The CDR3 coding sequence is TGCGCCAGCAGCCTCCTTGTGACACGTCCTAATGAAAAACTGTTTTTT.